This T cell receptor (beta chain) derives from a study of shared clonotypes between healthy human individuals. Study-level background: Per-donor plates numbered three CD4 naive, three CD4 memory, two CD8 naive and one CD8 memory.

The CDR3 sequence is 17 residues long. Trimming cost V 6 bases and J 8 bases; bases outside gene matches: 22. In germline, CDR1 is MNHEY, CDR2 SMNVEV (reference sequence). Sequencing was performed with immunoSEQ multiplex PCR; in TCRdb, only in-frame clones are kept and a portion is missing. Of just under 350,000 clones listed, roughly 70% are singletons. Sequencing used memory CD4+ T cells sorted from blood. Subset here: CD45RA-negative fraction. This TCR was sampled from a man aged 30 to 39 in good health. V is TRBV27 and J is TRBJ2-7, with 7 bases lining up with TRBD1. The CDR3 DNA follows: TGTGCCAGCAGCAGGAGCCTGACAGGGTTGAGTTTGGCGCAGCAGTACTTC. As protein: CASSRSLTGLSLAQQYF.